This TCR beta chain was captured by sequencing in a study of T cells in localized non-small cell lung cancer. V shed 1 base, J shed 4 bases, and the junction held 9 bases outside the gene matches. Per the germline V gene, CDR1 is SGDLS and CDR2 is YYNGEE. This CDR3 comprises 16 residues. This clone is judged medium-sized. Using immunoSEQ multiplex PCR, the repertoire was profiled, and TCRdb retains in-frame clones only, with some absent. The sample includes 1,500 to 1,900 clones, 28% of them seen just once. The material sequenced was normal lung tissue next to the tumor, taken before any cancer treatment. V is TRBV9 and J is TRBJ2-5; 8 bases fit TRBD2. The TCR sequence derives from a man aged 40 to 70 with stage III squamous cell lung carcinoma. CDR3 in amino acids: CASSVKDGGAGETQYF. In nucleotides, the CDR3 is TGTGCCAGCAGCGTAAAAGACGGGGGGGCCGGAGAGACCCAGTACTTC. The whole variable domain, remainder taken from reference TRBV9 and TRBJ2-5, is DSGVTQTPKHLITATGQRVTLRCSPRSGDLSVYWYQQSLDQGLQFLIQYYNGEERAKGNILERFSAQQFPDLHSELNLSSLELGDSALYFCASSVKDGGAGETQYFGPGTRLLVL.